One and the same sample provided the 31 T cell receptor beta chains below, sequenced in a study of molecular identifiers for immune sequencing clone quantification. Using its own MiXCR run on the PCR reads, TCRdb lists one record per CDR3 protein. The sample shows some 59,000 distinct CDR3 sequences, under 30% of them seen only once. Sequencing was carried out using naive CD8+ T cells from blood, with Jurkat cell RNA spiked in. Subset described: FACS-sorted CD8+CD4-CCR7+CD45RA+ naive T cells. The source is a human donor in good health. Some libraries in this study had Jurkat cell RNA spiked in.

This clonotype was seen a few times. The chain recombines TRBV3-1 with TRBJ2-1; 7 bases fit TRBD1. V was clipped by 4 bases and J by 10 bases; unmatched bases: 4. The CDR3 is 12 amino acids. Looked up from germline, CDR1 is LGHDT and CDR2 is YNNKEL (reference sequence). CDR3 bases: TGTGCCAGCAGCCCGACAGGGAACGAGCAGTTCTTC. Translating it yields CASSPTGNEQFF.

This clonotype has a count of ten or more. This rearrangement joins TRBV9 to TRBJ2-1, with D possibly matching TRBD2 (6 bases). Looked up from germline, CDR1 is SGDLS and CDR2 is YYNGEE. The CDR3 spans 16 residues. Trimming removed 4 bases from V and 7 bases from J, with 21 bases in between. CDR3 in DNA: TGTGCCAGCAGCCCCCCCACCGGGTTCCGGGGGAATGAGCAGTTCTTC. Translated: CASSPPTGFRGNEQFF.

The chain carries TRBV19 and TRBJ2-2; no clear D gene. Germline V gives CDR1 LNHDA, CDR2 SQIVND (reference sequence). This CDR3 is built from 16 residues. V gave up 1 base and J gave up 7 bases, with 16 bases separating them. The CDR3 DNA is TGTGCCAGTAGTATAGTCGGGCAACCGCCTAGCGGGGAGCTGTTTTTT. This gives the protein CASSIVGQPPSGELFF.

This clonotype has a count of ten or more. The gene calls are TRBV4-2 and TRBJ2-7, with a tentative D call TRBD2 (5 bases). Trimming removed 2 bases from V and 3 bases from J, with 14 bases in between. This CDR3 region has 15 residues. Germline V gene lookup returns CDR1 LGHNA and CDR2 YNFKEQ. The CDR3 reads CASSQQSSRIYEQYF. For the CDR3, the DNA is TGTGCCAGCAGCCAACAGTCTAGCCGAATCTACGAGCAGTACTTC.

Details on this clonotype: This may be a read error: a much more frequent sequence differs by one nucleotide. J is TRBJ2-3 and V is TRBV6-5; tentative D call: TRBD2 (5 bases). Germline CDR1 MNHEY, CDR2 SVGAGI. The CDR3 totals 14 residues. CDR3 region: CASSFGKSTDAQYF. The CDR3 nucleotides are TGTGCCAGCAGTTTCGGGAAGAGCACAGATGCGCAGTATTTT.

This clonotype was seen ten or more times. This sequence joins TRBV30 and TRBJ2-7; TRBD1 aligns across 7 bases. Germline V CDR1 and CDR2: GTSNPN, SVGIG (reference sequence). V lost 4 bases, J lost 5 bases, and 5 bases stayed unmatched. The length of the CDR3 is 12 residues. As DNA, the CDR3 is TGTGCCTGGAACAGGGGAGCGGACGAGCAGTACTTC. This codes for CAWNRGADEQYF.

As for this clonotype: This could be a read error, since a much larger clone is one nucleotide away. The chain employs TRBV29-1 and TRBJ2-2; D may be TRBD1 or TRBD2 (6 bases each). The CDR3 is 12 residues long. Trimming stripped 4 bases from V and 5 bases from J, with 8 bases between. Germline V gives CDR1 SQVTM, CDR2 ANQGSEA. CDR3 sequence: CSVGRGTGELFF. CDR3 coding DNA: TGCAGCGTTGGGAGGGGGACCGGGGAGCTGTTTTTT.

This clonotype was observed a handful of times. The junction shows a germline mismatch at one end, possibly a read error. The chain joins TRBV27 to TRBJ1-5; TRBD1 is a possible D gene (5 bases). The V gene's germline CDR1 is MNHEY and CDR2 SMNVEV (reference sequence). This CDR3 is 14 amino acids long. This CDR3 reads CAISRTPQGQPQHF. CDR3 DNA sequence: TGTGCCATCAGTAGAACCCCCCAGGGTCAGCCCCAGCATTTT.

This clonotype was seen ten or more times. This chain uses TRBV5-1 with TRBJ2-3; possible D gene TRBD2, 6 bases. This CDR3 has 18 amino acids. V was shortened by 0 bases and J by 2 bases, with 19 bases between the two germline ends. Germline assignment: CDR1 SGHRS and CDR2 YFSETQ. CDR3 loop: CASSLGAQYGGATDTQYF. In DNA form, the CDR3 reads TGCGCCAGCAGCTTGGGGGCCCAATATGGCGGGGCCACAGATACGCAGTATTTT. Variable domain in full (rest from reference TRBV5-1 and TRBJ2-3): KAGVTQTPRYLIKTRGQQVTLSCSPISGHRSVSWYQQTPGQGLQFLFEYFSETQRNKGNFPGRFSGRQFSNSRSEMNVSTLELGDSALYLCASSLGAQYGGATDTQYFGPGTRLTVL.

A note on this clonotype: This may be a read error, as it is one base from a much larger clone. The rearrangement joins TRBV7-8 to TRBJ1-4, with D unclear. This CDR3 comprises 15 residues. Germline V gene data show CDR1 as SGHVS and CDR2 as FQNEAQ. This CDR3 reads CASGFLGATNEKLFF. CDR3 bases: TGTGCCAGCGGCTTCTTAGGTGCAACTAATGAAAAACTGTTTTTT.

The gene calls are TRBV21-1 and TRBJ2-2; the table's D gene call, TRBD2, was not cross checked with the DNA. TRBV21-1 is designated a pseudogene. The CDR3 runs 17 residues. The CDR3 DNA is TGTGCCAGCAGCAAAGCTGCCCGACTATTGAACACCGGGGAGCTGTTTTTT. Protein product: CASSKAARLLNTGELFF.

The chain couples TRBV7-9 to TRBJ2-7; D is perhaps TRBD1 or TRBD2 (5 bases each). V was clipped by 5 bases and J by 6 bases, with 8 bases between them. CDR1 and CDR2 (germline): SEHNR, FQNEAQ (reference sequence). CDR3 size: 11 residues. The CDR3 bases are TGTGCCAGCAGCACCGGGACCGAGCAGTACTTC. Amino acid sequence: CASSTGTEQYF.

There are many counts of this clonotype. The V call is TRBV5-1, the J call TRBJ2-7, with D tentatively TRBD2 (5 bases). The germline CDR1 and CDR2 sequences are SGHRS and YFSETQ. The CDR3 has 15 amino acids. Trimming took 0 bases from V and 1 from J, leaving 11 bases between them. The chain's CDR3 is CASSLASGLSYEQYF. CDR3 bases: TGCGCCAGCAGCTTGGCCTCCGGACTTTCCTACGAGCAGTACTTC.

This clonotype has at least ten counts. The rearrangement links TRBV29-1 to TRBJ1-1; 10 nucleotides align to TRBD1. The V and J ends lost 1 base and 5 bases, in that order; junction bases with no gene match: 4. The CDR3 is 14 amino acids. The V gene's germline CDR1 is SQVTM and CDR2 ANQGSEA. CDR3 bases: TGCAGCGTTGAAGGACAGGGGGCGGGTACTGAAGCTTTCTTT. Residues: CSVEGQGAGTEAFF.

Ten or more counts support this clonotype. This rearrangement joins TRBV28 to TRBJ2-7, with TRBD2 as a possible D gene (6 bases). CDR1 is MDHEN and CDR2 is SYDVKM in the germline V gene. The V end was cut by 3 bases, the J end by 5 bases, with 14 bases between. The CDR3 consists of 14 residues. CDR3 amino acids: CASSFSGVVDEQYF. The CDR3 region has the DNA TGTGCCAGCAGTTTTTCGGGGGTCGTCGACGAGCAGTACTTC.

This clonotype has at least ten counts. The chain carries TRBV13 and TRBJ2-7; TRBD1 matches at 9 bases. The CDR3 runs to 13 residues. Germline V lookup: CDR1 PRHDT, CDR2 FYEKMQ (reference sequence). Germline trimming cut 8 bases from V and 4 bases from J; bases unmatched to any gene: 6. This chain's CDR3 is CASRGTGRYEQYF. The CDR3, as DNA: TGTGCCAGCCGGGGGACAGGGAGGTACGAGCAGTACTTC.

The chain employs TRBV4-2 and TRBJ2-7; 12 bases line up with TRBD1. CDR1 and CDR2 (germline): LGHNA, YNFKEQ. The J segment lost 6 bases and the V segment lost 1 base, leaving 1 base of the junction unmatched. This CDR3 comprises 14 residues. CDR3: CASSQGDRGREQYF. DNA for the CDR3: TGTGCCAGCAGCCAAGGGGACAGGGGGCGCGAGCAGTACTTC.

V usage is TRBV4-3 and J usage is TRBJ1-1, with TRBD1 matching 8 bases. The length of the CDR3 is 16 residues. Germline V gives CDR1 LGHNA, CDR2 YSLEER. With 0 bases clipped from V and 1 base from J, the junction kept 4 bases outside the gene matches. This CDR3 is CASSQDPGQANTEAFF. Here the CDR3 DNA reads TGCGCCAGCAGCCAAGACCCGGGACAGGCGAACACTGAAGCTTTCTTT.

In nucleotides, the CDR3 is TGTGCCAGCAGTTTAGGCAGGGTTTCAGGGGCCAACGTCCTGACTTTC. Translation gives CASSLGRVSGANVLTF. V usage is TRBV12-3 or TRBV12-4 and J usage is TRBJ2-6, with D possibly matching TRBD1 (5 bases). The CDR3 extends over 16 amino acids. Trimming shortened V by 1 base and J by 4 bases, and 11 bases separated the two germline ends.

As to this clonotype: One base away lies a much larger clone, so this may be a sequencing read error. The J gene is TRBJ2-2, the V gene TRBV29-1, with D tentatively TRBD1 or TRBD2 (5 bases each). The CDR3 has 12 residues. CDR1 and CDR2 (germline): SQVTM, ANQGSEA. The V end was cut by 4 bases, the J end by 5 bases, with 8 bases between. In DNA, the CDR3 is TGCAGCGTTGTGGGGGAGACCGGGGAGCTGTTTTTT. Its translation is CSVVGETGELFF.

This clonotype was detected many times. This chain links TRBV28 with TRBJ2-7; D is perhaps TRBD1 (5 bases). CDR1 and CDR2 (germline): MDHEN, SYDVKM. Trimming shortened V by 5 bases and J by 1 base, and 21 bases separated the two germline ends. The CDR3 consists of 17 residues. CDR3 DNA: TGTGCCAGCAGTACCACAATTCTAAGCAGGGTTTCCTACGAGCAGTACTTC. It codes for CASSTTILSRVSYEQYF.

At least ten counts were recorded for this clonotype. The rearrangement uses TRBV7-2 and TRBJ2-7; 9 nucleotides match TRBD1. This CDR3 spans 13 amino acids. The J segment lost 6 bases and the V segment lost 4 bases, leaving 4 bases of the junction unmatched. The germline V gene has CDR1 SGHTA and CDR2 FQGNSA. The CDR3 region has the DNA TGTGCCAGCAGCTCCGGGACAGGGTTCGAGCAGTACTTC. Encoded protein: CASSSGTGFEQYF.

As concerns this clonotype: This may come from a read error, since a much larger clone is one base off. The V gene is TRBV7-6, the J gene TRBJ2-1; TRBD2 aligns across 10 bases. The germline CDR1 and CDR2 sequences are SGHVS and FNYEAQ. CDR3 length equals 14 residues. CDR3 sequence (DNA): TGTGCCAGCAGCCTAGCGGGAGAATCGTATAAGCAGTTCTTC. Its translation: CASSLAGESYKQFF.

This clonotype appeared many times. The chain recombines TRBV28 with TRBJ2-4; the D gene is possibly TRBD1 (5 bases). The V and J ends lost 3 bases and 2 bases respectively, with 8 bases between them. This CDR3 is 14 amino acids long. Germline V gene data show CDR1 as MDHEN and CDR2 as SYDVKM. The CDR3 region has the DNA TGTGCCAGCAGTTTTAGGGGATCCAAAAACATTCAGTACTTC. Its protein product is CASSFRGSKNIQYF. The variable domain in full, completed from reference TRBV28 and TRBJ2-4, reads DVKVTQSSRYLVKRTGEKVFLECVQDMDHENMFWYRQDPGLGLRLIYFSYDVKMKEKGDIPEGYSVSREKKERFSLILESASTNQTSMYLCASSFRGSKNIQYFGAGTRLSVL.

With respect to this clonotype: This may arise from a read error, as a much more abundant clone is one base away. V is TRBV30 and J is TRBJ2-5; D is unresolved. Germline V lookup: CDR1 GTSNPN, CDR2 SVGIG (reference sequence). The CDR3 sequence is 10 residues long. The CDR3 loop reads CVWSRETQYF. As DNA, the CDR3 is TGTGTCTGGAGTCGAGAGACCCAGTACTTC.

Points on this clonotype: A much more abundant neighbour one base away suggests this may be a read error. The chain recombines TRBV19 with TRBJ2-7, with 10 nucleotides matching TRBD1. Losses at the gene ends were 1 base for V and 3 bases for J; bases not matched to a gene: 0. This CDR3 has 14 residues. Germline V lookup: CDR1 LNHDA, CDR2 SQIVND (reference sequence). CDR3 coding DNA: TGTGCCAGTAGTATAGGGACAGGGGGCTACGAGCAGTACTTC. As protein: CASSIGTGGYEQYF.

In this sample, this clonotype turned up many times. This chain joins TRBV4-3 and TRBJ2-2; TRBD2 matches 9 bases. This CDR3 region has 17 residues. Germline CDR1 and CDR2: LGHNA and YSLEER. V was clipped by 0 bases and J by 9 bases; unmatched bases: 11. The DNA for the CDR3 is TGCGCCAGCAGCCAAGATTTCCAGCGGGAGGTACCAAGGGAGCTGTTTTTT. It codes for CASSQDFQREVPRELFF.

This clonotype was counted at least ten times. J is TRBJ2-7 and V is TRBV7-6, with D possibly TRBD1 on 6 matching bases. The CDR3 runs to 15 residues. Germline V gene lookup returns CDR1 SGHVS and CDR2 FNYEAQ. V lost 1 base and J 1 base, leaving 11 bases between the germline ends. CDR3 in DNA: TGTGCCAGCAGCTTAGAGGCAGGGGAATCCTACGAGCAGTACTTC. Translating it yields CASSLEAGESYEQYF.

Points on this clonotype: A much larger clone lies one base from this, so it may be a read error. The chain is built from TRBV13 and TRBJ2-3, with D perhaps matching TRBD1 or TRBD2 (7 bases each). V shed 8 bases and J shed 5 bases, with 23 bases lying between them. This CDR3 region has 16 residues. Germline assignment: CDR1 PRHDT and CDR2 FYEKMQ (reference sequence). The CDR3 spells CASGWGEGAGKDTQYF. The CDR3 nucleotides read TGTGCCAGCGGCTGGGGGGAGGGGGCTGGTAAAGATACGCAGTATTTT.

As regards this clonotype: A read error may be the cause here, since a much bigger clone is one base away. Because the CDR3 is missing its conserved closing phenylalanine or tryptophan, this is likely a read error. The V and J genes are TRBV11-2 and TRBJ2-5; weak D call: TRBD2 (6 bases). V was trimmed by 0 bases and J by 5 bases, leaving 13 bases between them. CDR1 and CDR2 from the germline V gene are SGHAT and FQNNGV. The CDR3 spans 15 residues. The CDR3 region is CASSLDLGGGETQYL. CDR3 nucleotides: TGTGCCAGCAGCTTAGATCTGGGGGGAGGCGAGACCCAGTACCTC.

At least ten counts were recorded for this clonotype. V and J are TRBV25-1 and TRBJ2-5; the match to TRBD1 covers 7 bases. The J segment lost 5 bases and the V segment lost 7 bases, leaving 7 bases of the junction unmatched. The CDR3 spans 13 residues. CDR1 MGHDK and CDR2 SYGVNS come from the germline V gene. The CDR3 DNA follows: TGTGCCAGCACCCGGGACAGCCGGGAGACCCAGTACTTC. Translation gives CASTRDSRETQYF.